A selection of T cell receptor beta chains follows, all from one sample in a study of blood T cell repertoires in COVID-19. Repertoires were generated with immunoSEQ multiplex PCR, while TCRdb's copy carries only in-frame clones and drops some. Of roughly 160,000 clones listed, over 70% were seen once; the top ten hold about 5%. The sample comprised PBMCs or T cells enriched from blood (not recorded which). The receptors were sampled from a woman aged 40 to 50 with acute COVID-19. Both conserved end residues are part of each CDR3.

v_call,cdr3_aa
TRBV7-2,CASSPGTTWNTEAFF
TRBV6-1,CASRQGEGGGYTF
TRBV7-6,CASSLDGGGPGEQFF
TRBV5-1,CASSGLAGGDYEQYF
TRBV19,CASSSGSGASYGYTF
TRBV4-2,CASSQTSGMGYGRPPDTQYF
TRBV7-2,CASSLVGGGDTQYF
TRBV6-5,CASTQGELAEYEQYF
TRBV12-5,CASGLSYDYGYTF
TRBV30,CAWLSGGNTIYF
TRBV11-2,CASSSVTGSPLHF
TRBV7-9,CASSRWTGRGESSPLHF
TRBV18,CASSPWESITDTQYF
TRBV5-6,CASSMTPGLAGAAYEQYF
TRBV5-5,CASSLTPGKLAGGPGELFF
TRBV5-4,CASSPPGGIGANVLTF
TRBV19,CASSEAGTPNTEAFF
TRBV5-4,CASSLPDRVNTEAFF
TRBV7-8,CASSLGRSSGRTYEQYF
TRBV6-5,CASSWSGRGGETQYF